This T cell receptor beta chain is drawn from a study of blood T cell repertoires in COVID-19. Per germline, CDR1 SNHLY and CDR2 FYNNEI. J gave up 5 bases and V 6 bases, and 6 bases lay outside the gene matches. The CDR3 is 13 amino acids. Sequencing used immunoSEQ multiplex PCR; TCRdb keeps in-frame clones, though not all of them. The table has about 59,000 clones, approximately 80% seen once; the top ten hold 6.5% to 7.5%. Sample: peripheral blood. This clonotype was obtained from a man aged 55-75 years with acute or convalescent COVID-19. This chain connects TRBV2 to TRBJ2-7, with 8 bases lining up with TRBD1. CDR3 protein: CASRNRGVNEQYF. The DNA for the CDR3 is TGTGCCAGCAGAAACAGGGGGGTCAACGAGCAGTACTTC.